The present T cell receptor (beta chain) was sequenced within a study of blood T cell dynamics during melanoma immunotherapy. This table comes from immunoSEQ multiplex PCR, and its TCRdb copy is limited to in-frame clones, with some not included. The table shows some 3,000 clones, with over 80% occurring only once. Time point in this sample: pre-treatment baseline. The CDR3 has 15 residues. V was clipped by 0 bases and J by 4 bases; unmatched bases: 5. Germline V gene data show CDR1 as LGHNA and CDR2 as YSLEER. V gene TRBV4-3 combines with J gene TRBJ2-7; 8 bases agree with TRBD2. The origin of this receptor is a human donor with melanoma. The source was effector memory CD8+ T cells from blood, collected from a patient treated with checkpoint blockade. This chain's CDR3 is CASSQDSSGRYEQYF. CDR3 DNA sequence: TGCGCCAGCAGCCAAGATTCTAGCGGGCGGTACGAGCAGTACTTC.